The 22 T cell receptor beta chains below were found in one sample sequenced in a study of PD-1 blockade in mismatch repair-deficient tumors. Only in-frame clones appear in the TCRdb table, and some are missing; sequencing was by immunoSEQ multiplex PCR. The sample has around 38,000 clones, roughly 77% seen once; the top ten hold over 20%. The sample here was peripheral blood, taken 4 weeks after starting pembrolizumab. The receptors derive from an adult with mismatch repair-deficient cancer.

This clone was counted only a few times. The gene calls are TRBV10-2 and TRBJ2-7; D gene uncertain. The CDR3 spans 13 residues. Germline V lookup: CDR1 WSHSY, CDR2 SAAADI. V lost 2 bases and J lost 2, with 7 bases in between. CDR3 nucleotide sequence: TGCGCCAGCAGTGAGGTGCTTACCTACGAGCAGTACTTC. This encodes CASSEVLTYEQYF.

The chain links TRBV10-3 to TRBJ2-1; perhaps D is TRBD1 or TRBD2 (5 bases each). The CDR3 runs 11 residues. CDR1 ENHRY and CDR2 SYGVKD come from the germline V gene. The V end was cut by 9 bases, the J end by 7 bases, with 10 bases between. In DNA form, the CDR3 reads TGTGCCATGAGGGACGGTAATGAGCAGTTCTTC. Translating it yields CAMRDGNEQFF.

The chain employs TRBV2 and TRBJ2-3; the match to TRBD2 covers 14 bases. The germline CDR1 and CDR2 sequences are SNHLY and FYNNEI. J was trimmed by 6 bases and V by 4 bases; bases with no gene match: 6. The CDR3 extends over 16 amino acids. CDR3 DNA: TGTGCCAGCAGTGCCGGGACTAGCGGGAGCGGGGATACGCAGTATTTT. Translation gives CASSAGTSGSGDTQYF.

The chain employs TRBV5-4 and TRBJ1-4; D unresolved. Looked up from germline, CDR1 is SGHNT and CDR2 is YYREEE (reference sequence). The length of the CDR3 is 15 residues. V was clipped by 4 bases and J by 12 bases, with 22 bases between them. The DNA of the CDR3 is TGTGCCAGCAGCCAAGAGGTGGGGTCCGGTGGTCAACTGTTTTTT. Translated, it gives CASSQEVGSGGQLFF.

This sequence joins TRBV7-9 and TRBJ2-7; TRBD1 matches at 10 bases. The J segment lost 5 bases and the V segment lost 2 bases, leaving 6 bases of the junction unmatched. Germline CDR1 and CDR2: SEHNR and FQNEAQ (reference sequence). The CDR3 spans 15 residues. This CDR3 reads CASSLLGQGVDEQYF. DNA for the CDR3: TGTGCCAGCAGCTTACTCGGACAGGGGGTCGACGAGCAGTACTTC.

The rearrangement joins TRBV30 to TRBJ1-1; no clear D. Germline loops: CDR1 GTSNPN, CDR2 SVGIG (reference sequence). With 0 bases removed from V and 2 bases from J, the gap between germline ends came to 7 bases. This CDR3 region has 13 residues. The CDR3 DNA follows: TGTGCCTGGAGTGTTCTGGATAACACTGAAGCTTTCTTT. It translates to CAWSVLDNTEAFF.

The genes are TRBV4-3 and TRBJ2-5; a possible D gene is TRBD1 (5 bases). CDR3 length equals 15 residues. CDR1 LGHNA and CDR2 YSLEER come from the germline V gene. V was clipped by 0 bases and J by 4 bases, with 12 bases between them. CDR3 loop: CASSQEASRAETQYF. The CDR3 DNA reads as TGCGCCAGCAGCCAAGAAGCGTCCAGGGCAGAGACCCAGTACTTC.

This chain connects TRBV21-1 to TRBJ1-5. TRBV21-1 is listed as a pseudogene. The CDR3 loop spans 12 amino acids. The CDR3, as DNA: TGTGCCAACAGGGCGAACAATCAGCCCCAGCATTTT. It yields the protein CANRANNQPQHF.

V is TRBV2 and J is TRBJ1-2, with TRBD1 identical over 7 bases. The CDR3 spans 13 residues. The germline V gene has CDR1 SNHLY and CDR2 FYNNEI. V lost 7 bases, J lost 8 bases, and 10 bases stayed unmatched. This CDR3 reads CASTQGQVDGYTF. The CDR3 DNA sequence: TGTGCCAGCACCCAAGGACAGGTCGACGGCTACACCTTC.

The chain employs TRBV7-9 and TRBJ2-1; 14 bases fit TRBD2. V gave up 5 bases and J gave up 8 bases; unmatched junction bases: 5. The CDR3 length is 15 residues. Germline loops: CDR1 SEHNR, CDR2 FQNEAQ (reference sequence). The DNA for the CDR3 is TGTGCCAGCAGCGAAGGGACTAGCGGGAGCGATGAGCAGTTCTTC. This translates into CASSEGTSGSDEQFF.

This chain joins TRBV7-2 and TRBJ1-4; a possible D gene is TRBD1 (6 bases). The CDR3 spans 18 residues. From germline, CDR1 is SGHTA and CDR2 FQGNSA. V lost 5 bases and J 0 bases, leaving 19 bases between the germline ends. DNA for the CDR3: TGTGCCAGCAGCAGAAAAGGGGGTGTTCCCGCAACTAATGAAAAACTGTTTTTT. Translated, it gives CASSRKGGVPATNEKLFF.

The rearrangement uses TRBV7-6 and TRBJ2-2; 7 nucleotides align to TRBD1. This CDR3 has 17 residues. Germline V gene lookup returns CDR1 SGHVS and CDR2 FNYEAQ. After removal of 3 bases from V and 2 bases from J, the junction contained 9 bases not matched to a gene. CDR3 residues: CASSLTGSLANTGELFF. CDR3 in DNA: TGTGCCAGCAGCTTGACAGGGTCTCTCGCTAACACCGGGGAGCTGTTTTTT.

The rearrangement uses TRBV19 and TRBJ2-1, with D unresolved. Germline CDR1 is LNHDA and CDR2 is SQIVND (reference sequence). V lost 2 bases and J lost 4, with 9 bases in between. The CDR3 runs to 14 residues. The CDR3 reads CASSIKTPYNEQFF. As DNA, the CDR3 is TGTGCCAGTAGTATAAAAACCCCGTACAATGAGCAGTTCTTC.

The chain couples TRBV18 to TRBJ2-2; D call uncertain. The V gene's germline CDR1 is KGHSH and CDR2 LQKENI. The CDR3 has 14 amino acids. The V end lost 0 bases, the J end lost 7 bases, and 9 bases lay between the germline ends. The chain's CDR3 is CASSPPSRGGELFF. The CDR3 DNA follows: TGTGCCAGCTCACCACCGTCGCGAGGCGGGGAGCTGTTTTTT.

The chain recombines TRBV6-4 with TRBJ2-2; 10 nucleotides align to TRBD1. Germline CDR1 and CDR2: MRHNA and SNTAGT. The trim removed 0 bases at V and 6 bases at J, leaving 4 bases unmatched. CDR3 length: 16 residues. The chain's CDR3 is CASSDSPGQGSGELFF. In DNA, the CDR3 is TGTGCCAGCAGTGACTCGCCGGGACAGGGGTCCGGGGAGCTGTTTTTT.

CDR3 coding DNA: TGTGCCAGCGGAAAAACAGGGTATAGCGCTGGGGCCAACGTCCTGACTTTC. It codes for CASGKTGYSAGANVLTF. V usage is TRBV27 and J usage is TRBJ2-6; D possibly corresponds to TRBD1 (6 bases). Trimming took off 8 bases at V and 2 bases at J, with 19 bases between the two ends. The CDR3 covers 17 residues. Germline-derived CDR1 and CDR2 are MNHEY and SMNVEV (reference sequence).

The chain is built from TRBV21-1 and TRBJ1-1. TRBV21-1 is designated a pseudogene. This CDR3 has 13 amino acids. The CDR3 DNA reads TGTGCCAGCACCGGAACAGCGAGCTCTGAAGCTTTCTTT. This gives the protein CASTGTASSEAFF.

The V call is TRBV30, the J call TRBJ2-5; maybe TRBD2 (6 bases). From germline, CDR1 is GTSNPN and CDR2 SVGIG (reference sequence). The CDR3 runs 16 residues. V was trimmed by 2 bases and J by 4 bases, leaving 20 bases between them. CDR3 region: CAWSHYFGGGGETQYF. In DNA, the CDR3 is TGTGCCTGGAGTCACTACTTCGGGGGAGGAGGAGAGACCCAGTACTTC.

The chain has TRBV7-6 and TRBJ1-5; D gene ambiguous. The CDR3 loop spans 15 amino acids. Germline CDR1 SGHVS, CDR2 FNYEAQ. The V end was cut by 3 bases, the J end by 4 bases, with 13 bases between. The CDR3 protein is CASSFGSGRNQPQHF. The CDR3 region has the DNA TGTGCCAGCAGCTTTGGAAGCGGGAGAAATCAGCCCCAGCATTTT. The full variable domain, completed using reference TRBV7-6 and TRBJ1-5, is GAGVSQSPRYKVTKRGQDVALRCDPISGHVSLYWYRQALGQGPEFLTYFNYEAQQDKSGLPNDRFSAERPEGSISTLTIQRTEQRDSAMYRCASSFGSGRNQPQHFGDGTRLSIL.

The J gene is TRBJ2-5, the V gene TRBV11-3; TRBD2 matches 10 bases. The germline V gene has CDR1 SGHNT and CDR2 YENEEA. After removal of 5 bases from V and 4 bases from J, the junction contained 7 bases not matched to a gene. This CDR3 spans 15 amino acids. As DNA, the CDR3 is TGTGCCAGCAGCGAAGGAAGCGGGAGGGGAGAGACCCAGTACTTC. Amino acid sequence: CASSEGSGRGETQYF.

This CDR3 reads CASSLGGRLTDTQYF. Here the CDR3 DNA reads TGTGCCAGCAGCTTAGGCGGGAGGTTAACAGATACGCAGTATTTT. The genes are TRBV11-2 and TRBJ2-3; 8 nucleotides align to TRBD2. The trim removed 1 base at V and 3 bases at J, leaving 3 bases unmatched. CDR1 is SGHAT, CDR2 FQNNGV, per germline. The CDR3 is 15 amino acids.

This chain links TRBV30 with TRBJ1-2; D gene unclear. V was clipped by 8 bases and J by 0 bases, with 10 bases between them. The length of the CDR3 is 12 residues. The germline gives CDR1 GTSNPN, CDR2 SVGIG (reference sequence). The CDR3 nucleotides read TGTGCCGGCGTTGCGGCTAACTATGGCTACACCTTC. Its translation: CAGVAANYGYTF.